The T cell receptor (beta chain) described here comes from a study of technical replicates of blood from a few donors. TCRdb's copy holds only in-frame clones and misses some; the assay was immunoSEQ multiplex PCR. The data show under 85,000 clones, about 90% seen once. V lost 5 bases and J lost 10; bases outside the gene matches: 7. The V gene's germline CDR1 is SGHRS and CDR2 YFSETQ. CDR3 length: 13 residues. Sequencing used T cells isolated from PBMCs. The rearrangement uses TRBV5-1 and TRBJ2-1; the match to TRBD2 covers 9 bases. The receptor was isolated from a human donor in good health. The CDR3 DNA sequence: TGCGCCAGCAGGGCTAGCGGGGAGGGGGAGCAGTTCTTC. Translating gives CASRASGEGEQFF.